This T cell receptor beta chain was profiled in a study of T cells in localized non-small cell lung cancer (TCRdb year 2020). Regarding the research as a whole: The study examined T cell repertoires in approximately 240 patients with early-stage NSCLC and compared tumors with uninvolved tumor-adjacent lungs. The cohort consisted of 236 treatment-naive NSCLC patients whose localized lung tumors had been resected. Of the NSCLC patients, 129 were male and around 99 were female, and the mean age was approximately 64 years.

A note on this clone: Its cognate antigen has yet to be identified. No qualities accompany the bases; no much larger clone lies one base away.

At diagnosis, tumor, uninvolved tumor-adjacent lung and peripheral blood were collected and then preserved as a mix of FFPE and fresh-frozen material. Blood samples were analyzed as peripheral blood mononuclear cells for TCR repertoire profiling. The study at large found these results: Because multi-region tumor sequencing was not performed, intratumor heterogeneity could not be ruled out. Longer overall survival was associated with higher blood T cell density, whereas shorter survival was associated with higher adjacent-lung clonality. Uninvolved tumor-adjacent lung showed the highest T cell clonality, higher than tumor, which suggests more focused antigenic responses in the uninvolved tumor-adjacent lung. Because the study design was exploratory, TCR variables were selected using unadjusted p-values without false-discovery rate correction. A median of around 50 of the top 100 tumor clones were detected in paired uninvolved adjacent lung, and 25 to 35 of these tumor clones were also found among the top 100 clones of the paired uninvolved adjacent lung.

TCR beta CDR3 regions were sequenced from DNA using the immunoSEQ Assay. As for how the authors treated the data: T cell density was computed as TCR beta template counts normalized to usable DNA estimated by amplifying housekeeping genes. The preseqR package was used to estimate richness by extrapolating to 400,000 templates for PBMC samples and to 120,000 templates for tissue samples. Clonality was taken to be one minus Pielou's evenness. To identify tissue-enriched TCRs, differential abundance testing was run on productive amino-acid clonotypes with a minimum total count of 5 and an alpha of 0.1. Repertoire overlap between compartments was quantified with the Jaccard Index and Morisita Overlap Index. GLIPH grouped TCR beta CDR3s together with public tetramer-defined viral CDR3s, and a viral motif had to include at least three viral sequences and show V-gene enrichment. TCRdb took over this immuneACCESS table, retaining in-frame rearrangements with V and J assigned. Such tables are incomplete; in checked studies, under half of the missing clones stem from an unresolved V gene, and the remainder is unexplained. From that table come the V and J calls and clone size; the DNA was used to work out D and trimming. The sample table lists tens of thousands of clones, around 85% of them with a count of one. More than 15% of the sample rests with the top ten.

In the germline V gene, CDR1 corresponds to ENHRY and CDR2 to SYGVKD. Inclusive of the bounding cysteine and phenylalanine, the CDR3 is 13 residues long. Only the CDR3 region is kept as DNA, spanning 39 bases read in frame from base 1. Unmatched junction bases come to 4, with V trimmed by 5 bases and J by 6 bases. The specimen was PBMCs, collected before any cancer treatment. The chain is encoded by TRBV10-3 joined to TRBJ1-2, with TRBD1 identical over 9 junction bases. The sequence was obtained from a woman aged 35 to 70 with stage II squamous cell lung carcinoma. The DNA sequence is TGTGCCATCAGTACTGGGACAGGGAATGGCTACACCTTC. Translated, this gives CAISTGTGNGYTF.